The 31 T cell receptor beta chains listed next were all sequenced from one sample in a study of T cells and Merkel cell carcinoma outcomes. Clones were sequenced by immunoSEQ multiplex PCR, and TCRdb holds only the in-frame ones, with some missing. In the table there are about 1,000 clones, around 89% of which are singletons. Material: tumor tissue from Merkel cell carcinoma. These receptors came from a human donor with Merkel cell carcinoma.

The chain is built from TRBV30 and TRBJ1-3; D remains ambiguous. Germline CDR1 and CDR2: GTSNPN and SVGIG (reference sequence). The CDR3 loop spans 12 amino acids. V was trimmed by 4 bases and J by 4 bases, leaving 8 bases between them. CDR3 sequence (DNA): TGTGCCTGGAAGCATAAGGGAAACACCATATATTTT. This gives the protein CAWKHKGNTIYF.

The chain has TRBV5-1 and TRBJ2-7, with D possibly TRBD2 on 6 matching bases. V was shortened by 4 bases and J by 3 bases, with 11 bases between the two germline ends. This CDR3 is 13 amino acids long. The germline gives CDR1 SGHRS, CDR2 YFSETQ. Here the CDR3 reads CASSPEGNYEQYF. For the CDR3, the DNA is TGCGCCAGCAGCCCGGAGGGAAACTACGAGCAGTACTTC.

The chain combines TRBV19 with TRBJ2-5; 7 nucleotides align to TRBD2. The CDR3 consists of 15 residues. The germline V gene has CDR1 LNHDA and CDR2 SQIVND (reference sequence). The V and J ends lost 1 base and 2 bases, in that order; junction bases with no gene match: 4. CDR3 sequence: CASSIGGTIQETQYF. The CDR3 nucleotides are TGTGCCAGTAGTATAGGGGGGACTATACAAGAGACCCAGTACTTC. The full variable domain, its missing parts supplied by reference TRBV19 and TRBJ2-5, is DGGITQSPKYLFRKEGQNVTLSCEQNLNHDAMYWYRQDPGQGLRLIYYSQIVNDFQKGDIAEGYSVSREKKESFPLTVTSAQKNPTAFYLCASSIGGTIQETQYFGPGTRLLVL.

This clone was detected only once. The chain links TRBV9 to TRBJ2-7; D possibly uses TRBD1 or TRBD2 (5 bases each). Trimming stripped 3 bases from V and 3 bases from J, with 7 bases between. Germline V gives CDR1 SGDLS, CDR2 YYNGEE. This CDR3 has 12 residues. The CDR3 coding sequence is TGTGCCAGCAGCGGGGACGGCTACGAGCAGTACTTC. It codes for CASSGDGYEQYF.

This chain uses TRBV15 with TRBJ2-5; TRBD2 matches at 7 bases. The length of the CDR3 is 17 residues. The V gene end was trimmed by 0 bases and the J gene end by 0 bases; junction bases not matched to a gene: 7. Germline CDR1 LNHNV, CDR2 YYDKDF (reference sequence). CDR3 nucleotides: TGTGCCACCAGCAGAGATAGGCCTAGCGGCAACCAAGAGACCCAGTACTTC. Amino acids: CATSRDRPSGNQETQYF.

The V gene is TRBV25-1, the J gene TRBJ1-4; D might be TRBD1 (6 bases). Trimming cost V 3 bases and J 13 bases, with 18 bases left between them. Germline V gene lookup returns CDR1 MGHDK and CDR2 SYGVNS. The CDR3 length is 14 residues. The CDR3 is CASSDYDRKGGLFF. The CDR3 region has the DNA TGTGCCAGCAGTGATTATGACAGGAAAGGAGGACTGTTTTTT.

CDR3 protein: CASSLAKGWGEQFF. The CDR3 DNA reads TGTGCCAGCAGCTTAGCGAAGGGGTGGGGTGAGCAGTTCTTC. The chain is built from TRBV7-9 and TRBJ2-1; possible D gene TRBD1, 5 bases. CDR3 length equals 14 residues. V shed 0 bases and J shed 9 bases, with 12 bases lying between them. Germline CDR1 and CDR2: SEHNR and FQNEAQ (reference sequence).

This clone was counted a single time. The chain recombines TRBV29-1 with TRBJ1-2; 12 bases match TRBD1. This CDR3 has 16 residues. J lost 6 bases, V lost 7 bases, and 15 bases had no gene match. Looked up from germline, CDR1 is SQVTM and CDR2 is ANQGSEA. The CDR3 loop reads CSAPLSGTGGRDGYTF. The CDR3 coding sequence is TGCAGCGCCCCTTTATCCGGGACAGGGGGCAGGGATGGCTACACCTTC. The full variable domain, rest sourced from reference TRBV29-1 and TRBJ1-2, is SAVISQKPSRDICQRGTSLTIQCQVDSQVTMMFWYRQQPGQSLTLIATANQGSEATYESGFVIDKFPISRPNLTFSTLTVSNMSPEDSSIYLCSAPLSGTGGRDGYTFGSGTRLTVV.

The genes are TRBV18 and TRBJ2-5; D unclear. Looked up from germline, CDR1 is KGHSH and CDR2 is LQKENI. This CDR3 spans 14 amino acids. The ends were cut back, 2 bases at V and 2 bases at J, with 9 bases in the middle. DNA of the CDR3: TGTGCCAGCTCACCAATTACTGGTCAAGAGACCCAGTACTTC. Its protein product is CASSPITGQETQYF.

The rearrangement uses TRBV11-2 and TRBJ2-2; the match to TRBD1 covers 7 bases. CDR1 SGHAT and CDR2 FQNNGV come from the germline V gene. This CDR3 comprises 16 residues. With 5 bases clipped from V and 3 bases from J, the junction kept 9 bases outside the gene matches. CDR3 sequence reads: CASSEGAGGYTGELFF. CDR3 in DNA: TGTGCCAGCAGCGAGGGGGCAGGGGGTTACACCGGGGAGCTGTTTTTT.

The V and J genes are TRBV9 and TRBJ2-7, with a weak D call TRBD1 (6 bases). V was trimmed by 3 bases and J by 3 bases, leaving 10 bases between them. Per the germline V gene, CDR1 is SGDLS and CDR2 is YYNGEE. CDR3 size: 13 residues. The CDR3 DNA sequence: TGTGCCAGCAGCGAGGGGGACAACTACGAGCAGTACTTC. Translating it yields CASSEGDNYEQYF.

The chain uses TRBV5-4 and TRBJ1-2, with TRBD1 matching over 8 bases. The CDR3 length is 15 residues. Germline CDR1 SGHNT, CDR2 YYREEE (reference sequence). V lost 4 bases, J lost 1 base, and 6 bases stayed unmatched. The CDR3 nucleotides read TGTGCCAGCAGCCTGAGACAGGGGCGTAACTATGGCTACACCTTC. It is translated as CASSLRQGRNYGYTF. Full variable domain (outside the CDR3, taken from reference TRBV5-4 and TRBJ1-2): ETGVTQSPTHLIKTRGQQVTLRCSSQSGHNTVSWYQQALGQGPQFIFQYYREEENGRGNFPPRFSGLQFPNYSSELNVNALELDDSALYLCASSLRQGRNYGYTFGSGTRLTVV.

This chain's CDR3 is CASSLLSGGSVDEQFF. The CDR3 region has the DNA TGTGCCAGCAGCCTGCTCTCTGGCGGGAGTGTAGATGAGCAGTTCTTC. This chain joins TRBV14 and TRBJ2-1; 7 bases agree with TRBD2. In germline, CDR1 is SGHDN, CDR2 FVKESK. The length of the CDR3 is 16 residues. The V segment lost 4 bases and the J segment 8 bases; nucleotides outside the gene matches: 14.

This clone was seen once. The rearrangement joins TRBV5-5 to TRBJ1-2; TRBD1 might be the D (5 bases). The germline V gene has CDR1 SGHKS and CDR2 YYEKEE (reference sequence). There are 15 residues in the CDR3. The V end lost 1 base, the J end lost 4 bases, and 14 bases lay between the germline ends. CDR3 sequence reads: CASSLRGGTVYGYTF. The CDR3 DNA reads TGTGCCAGCAGCTTGCGTGGCGGGACGGTCTATGGCTACACCTTC.

The chain employs TRBV9 and TRBJ2-6; TRBD1 is a possible D gene (6 bases). Germline V lookup: CDR1 SGDLS, CDR2 YYNGEE. This CDR3 has 18 residues. V lost 0 bases to trimming and J lost 0 bases, with 13 bases between them. The CDR3 DNA reads as TGTGCCAGCAGCGTAGGGCCGAGGGGGAACTCTGGGGCCAACGTCCTGACTTTC. It encodes CASSVGPRGNSGANVLTF.

Turning to this clone: Being one base from a much bigger clone, this may be a read error. This sample also contains other DNA sequences that code for the same CDR3. The genes are TRBV7-6 and TRBJ1-2; unclear D gene. The CDR3 has 14 amino acids. The germline gives CDR1 SGHVS, CDR2 FNYEAQ. For the CDR3, the DNA is TGTGCTAGCAGCTCGTACGCCGGATTTCTTGGCTACACCTTC. Amino acids: CASSSYAGFLGYTF.

V and J are TRBV29-1 and TRBJ2-2; tentatively, D is TRBD1 or TRBD2 (7 bases each). Germline CDR1 and CDR2: SQVTM and ANQGSEA. The CDR3 totals 13 residues. With 4 bases removed from V and 6 bases from J, the gap between germline ends came to 12 bases. The CDR3 bases are TGCAGCGTTGTGGGGAGGGGGCCCGGGGAGCTGTTTTTT. This codes for CSVVGRGPGELFF.

The chain uses TRBV7-6 and TRBJ1-1; D unresolved. CDR1 and CDR2 from the germline V gene are SGHVS and FNYEAQ. CDR3 length: 13 amino acids. V was trimmed by 1 base and J by 0 bases, leaving 3 bases between them. As DNA, the CDR3 is TGTGCCAGCAGCTTAGAACTGAACACTGAAGCTTTCTTT. Translation gives CASSLELNTEAFF.

In the case of this clone: The sample holds other DNA sequences that translate to the same CDR3. The chain couples TRBV13 to TRBJ1-3; D is possibly TRBD1 (6 bases). Germline values: CDR1 PRHDT, CDR2 FYEKMQ (reference sequence). The CDR3 length is 15 residues. Deletions cut 7 bases from V and 4 bases from J, with 17 bases between. CDR3 sequence (DNA): TGTGCCAGCACACAGAGGGGGGTTTCAGGAAACACCATATATTTT. It encodes CASTQRGVSGNTIYF. Supplemented by reference TRBV13 and TRBJ1-3, the full variable domain reads AAGVIQSPRHLIKEKRETATLKCYPIPRHDTVYWYQQGPGQDPQFLISFYEKMQSDKGSIPDRFSAQQFSDYHSELNMSSLELGDSALYFCASTQRGVSGNTIYFGEGSWLTVV.

This rearrangement joins TRBV7-3 to TRBJ1-1, with D tentatively TRBD1 (5 bases). The germline V gene encodes CDR1 SGHTA and CDR2 FQGTGA. CDR3 length: 14 residues. V was cut by 2 bases and J by 4 bases, with 11 bases left in between. This CDR3 reads CASSLLGGGTEAFF. The CDR3 nucleotides read TGTGCCAGCAGCTTATTGGGGGGAGGCACTGAAGCTTTCTTT.

The V and J genes are TRBV5-1 and TRBJ1-2, with D possibly being TRBD1 (6 bases). CDR1 is SGHRS and CDR2 is YFSETQ in the germline V gene. The CDR3 sequence is 16 residues long. Trimming took 2 bases from V and 4 from J, leaving 18 bases between them. In nucleotides, the CDR3 is TGCGCCAGCAGCTTCATAAAGCCTACAGGGCCCTATGGCTACACCTTC. Residues: CASSFIKPTGPYGYTF.

The chain couples TRBV19 to TRBJ1-3; D is undetermined. Germline V gene sequence: CDR1 LNHDA, CDR2 SQIVND (reference sequence). CDR3 size: 13 residues. Trimming left V 8 bases short and J 0 bases short, with 8 bases between. The CDR3 nucleotides read TGTGCCAGTGTCTCAACCTCTGGAAACACCATATATTTT. Translated, it gives CASVSTSGNTIYF.

CDR3 DNA sequence: TGTGCCAGCAGCCACCTAGCAGACGGCCGGTATGAGCAGTTCTTC. It is translated as CASSHLADGRYEQFF. The gene calls are TRBV28 and TRBJ2-1, with D possibly being TRBD2 (5 bases). V was shortened by 6 bases and J by 8 bases, with 20 bases between the two germline ends. The CDR3 has 15 residues. Germline lookup yields CDR1 MDHEN and CDR2 SYDVKM.

This chain joins TRBV13 and TRBJ1-2; D call uncertain. CDR3 length equals 13 residues. CDR1 and CDR2 (germline): PRHDT, FYEKMQ (reference sequence). Trimming stripped 4 bases from V and 2 bases from J, with 8 bases between. The CDR3 nucleotides are TGTGCCAGCAGCTCACAATTCAACTATGGCTACACCTTC. Residues: CASSSQFNYGYTF.

This chain connects TRBV4-2 to TRBJ2-7; 10 bases align to TRBD2. V was clipped by 0 bases and J by 4 bases; unmatched bases: 3. The germline V gene has CDR1 LGHNA and CDR2 YNFKEQ. The CDR3 loop spans 15 amino acids. Here the CDR3 DNA reads TGTGCCAGCAGCCAAGATTGGACTAGCGGTTACGAGCAGTACTTC. It specifies CASSQDWTSGYEQYF.

This chain joins TRBV11-2 and TRBJ1-1; 9 bases line up with TRBD1. The CDR3 has 16 residues. J was trimmed by 2 bases and V by 5 bases; bases with no gene match: 9. Per germline, CDR1 SGHAT and CDR2 FQNNGV. The CDR3 here is CASSRPGQGSNTEAFF. In DNA form, the CDR3 reads TGTGCCAGCAGCCGACCGGGACAGGGTAGTAACACTGAAGCTTTCTTT.

The J gene is TRBJ2-3, the V gene TRBV5-1; D is uncertain. Germline V gene data show CDR1 as SGHRS and CDR2 as YFSETQ. V dropped 3 bases and J dropped 0 bases, with 5 bases sitting between them. This CDR3 comprises 13 residues. DNA of the CDR3: TGCGCCAGCAGCTGGACCAGCACAGATACGCAGTATTTT. Amino acids: CASSWTSTDTQYF.

The V gene is TRBV11-3, the J gene TRBJ2-1, with D tentatively TRBD2 (5 bases). Germline CDR1 reads SGHNT; CDR2 reads YENEEA. The CDR3 covers 13 residues. V was clipped by 3 bases and J by 6 bases, with 9 bases between them. The CDR3 DNA follows: TGTGCCAGCAGCTTCGCCGGAGGCAATGAGCAGTTCTTC. Amino acid sequence: CASSFAGGNEQFF. The full variable domain, completed using reference TRBV11-3 and TRBJ2-1, is EAGVVQSPRYKIIEKKQPVAFWCNPISGHNTLYWYLQNLGQGPELLIRYENEEAVDDSQLPKDRFSAERLKGVDSTLKIQPAELGDSAVYLCASSFAGGNEQFFGPGTRLTVL.

V gene TRBV7-2 combines with J gene TRBJ2-5; D is unclear. V lost 3 bases and J 5 bases, leaving 4 bases between the germline ends. Germline loops: CDR1 SGHTA, CDR2 FQGNSA. CDR3 size: 11 residues. CDR3 residues: CASSFRETQYF. CDR3 coding DNA: TGTGCCAGCAGCTTTAGGGAGACCCAGTACTTC.

The CDR3 nucleotides are TGTGCCAGCAGCCAGGGTCTAGCGGGAGAGACCCAGTACTTC. Protein: CASSQGLAGETQYF. The rearrangement links TRBV9 to TRBJ2-5; 8 bases align to TRBD2. V trimming: 4 bases; J trimming: 4 bases; junction bases outside the gene matches: 6. CDR3 length: 14 amino acids. Germline V gene lookup returns CDR1 SGDLS and CDR2 YYNGEE.

V usage is TRBV23-1 and J usage is TRBJ1-1; D gene unclear. TRBV23-1 is an ORF for which the function is uncertain. The CDR3 totals 14 residues. V shed 2 bases and J shed 2 bases, with 9 bases lying between them. The CDR3 DNA follows: TGCGCCAGCAGTCAAGGGCGGCGAAACACTGAAGCTTTCTTT. Its protein is CASSQGRRNTEAFF.